This paragraph covers one T cell receptor (beta chain) sequence. The CDR3 covers 13 residues. Germline lookup yields CDR1 MDHEN and CDR2 SYDVKM. This sample is drawn from a study of shared clonotypes between healthy human individuals. Data came from immunoSEQ multiplex PCR; TCRdb stores just in-frame clones and leaves some out. The data hold 1.4 million or so clones, with about 98.5% observed a single time. The chain has TRBV28 and TRBJ1-5; possibly TRBD1 for D (5 bases). This receptor was obtained from a man aged 30 to 45 in good health. The specimen sequenced was naive CD4+ T cells sorted from blood. The sample's subset: CD45RA+ positively selected. For the CDR3, the DNA is TGTGCGGAGGGGCAGGGCAGCAATCAGCCCCAGCATTTT. Protein product: CAEGQGSNQPQHF.